Sequencing of this T cell receptor beta chain was carried out in a study of T cells in localized non-small cell lung cancer. Study findings and constraints: Clonality peaked in uninvolved adjacent lung rather than tumor. With higher T cell density in blood came longer overall survival.

Repertoires were generated with immunoSEQ multiplex PCR, while TCRdb's copy carries only in-frame clones and drops some. The sample includes 4,200 or so clones, roughly 27% of them seen just once. CDR1 is SGHNT and CDR2 is YENEEA in the germline V gene. V lost 3 bases and J lost 1, with 9 bases in between. This CDR3 contains 14 residues. This clone turned up a few times. The antigen is unknown. Sequenced here: lung tumor tissue, sampled before any cancer treatment. The V call is TRBV11-3, the J call TRBJ1-1; D is unresolved. The source of this sequence is a male donor aged 60 or over with stage I lung adenocarcinoma. Here the CDR3 DNA reads TGTGCCAGCAGCTTGGCCCCTGGGAACACTGAAGCTTTCTTT. Its translation is CASSLAPGNTEAFF.